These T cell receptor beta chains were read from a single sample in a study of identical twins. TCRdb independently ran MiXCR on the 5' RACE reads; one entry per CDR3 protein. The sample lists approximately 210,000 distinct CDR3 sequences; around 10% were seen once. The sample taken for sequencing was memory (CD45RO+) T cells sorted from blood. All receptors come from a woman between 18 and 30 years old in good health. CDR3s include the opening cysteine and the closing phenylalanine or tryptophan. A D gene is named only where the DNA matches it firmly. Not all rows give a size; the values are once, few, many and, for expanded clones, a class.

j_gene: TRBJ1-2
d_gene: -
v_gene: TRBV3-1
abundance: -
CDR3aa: CASSQGWRQVYGYTF
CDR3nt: TGTGCCAGCAGCCAAGGATGGCGGCAGGTCTATGGCTACACCTTC

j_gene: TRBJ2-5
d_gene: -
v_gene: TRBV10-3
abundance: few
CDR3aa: CAIGGETQYF
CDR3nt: TGTGCCATAGGGGGGGAGACCCAGTACTTC

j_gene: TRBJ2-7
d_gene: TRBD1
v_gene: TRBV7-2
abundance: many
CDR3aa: CASSLKGTGDYEQYF
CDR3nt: TGTGCCAGCAGCTTAAAAGGGACAGGTGACTACGAGCAGTACTTC

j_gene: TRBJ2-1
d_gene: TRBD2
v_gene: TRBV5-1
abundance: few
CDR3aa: CASSLGLAGNNNEQFF
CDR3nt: TGCGCCAGCAGCTTGGGGTTAGCGGGGAACAACAATGAGCAGTTCTTC

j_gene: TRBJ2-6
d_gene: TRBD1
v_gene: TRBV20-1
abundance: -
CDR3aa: CSAGGTGASGANVLTF
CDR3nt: TGCAGTGCTGGAGGGACAGGGGCCTCTGGGGCCAACGTCCTGACTTTC

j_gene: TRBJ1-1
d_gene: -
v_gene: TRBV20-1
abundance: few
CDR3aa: CSAFRGNTEAFF
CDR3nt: TGCAGTGCCTTCAGGGGGAACACTGAAGCTTTCTTT

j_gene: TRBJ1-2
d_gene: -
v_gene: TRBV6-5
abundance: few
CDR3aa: CASSYSSGSHGYTF
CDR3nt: TGTGCCAGCAGTTACTCGTCAGGCAGCCATGGCTACACCTTC

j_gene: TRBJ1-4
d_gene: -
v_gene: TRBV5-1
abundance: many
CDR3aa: CASSLDLEKLFF
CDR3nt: TGCGCCAGCAGCTTGGATCTTGAAAAACTGTTTTTT

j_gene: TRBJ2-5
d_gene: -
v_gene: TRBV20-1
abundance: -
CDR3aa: CSASHQETQYF
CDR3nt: TGCAGTGCTAGCCATCAAGAGACCCAGTACTTC

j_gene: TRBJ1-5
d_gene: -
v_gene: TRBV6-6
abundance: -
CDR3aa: CASSYTEGSPQHF
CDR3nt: TGTGCCAGCTCTTACACAGAAGGATCGCCCCAGCATTTT

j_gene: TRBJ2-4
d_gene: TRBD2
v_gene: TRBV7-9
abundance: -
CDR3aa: CASSLAGGVQNIQYF
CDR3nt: TGTGCCAGCAGCTTAGCGGGGGGGGTCCAAAACATTCAGTACTTC